The 4 T cell receptor beta chains in this list originate from one sample, sequenced in a study of cytomegalovirus exposure and HLA in healthy donors. PCR amplification relied on 60 Vbeta primers (plus 13 Jbeta primers). Sequencing used immunoSEQ multiplex PCR; TCRdb keeps in-frame clones, though not all of them. This table holds around 150,000 clones, approximately 80% found once. Sequencing input: PBMCs. The receptors here all came from a woman in her thirties or forties in good health and CMV-seropositive.

V gene TRBV5-1 combines with J gene TRBJ2-1; 7 bases agree with TRBD2. V lost 3 bases to trimming and J lost 0 bases; unmatched junction nucleotides: 6. The germline gives CDR1 SGHRS, CDR2 YFSETQ. The CDR3 runs 16 residues. The CDR3 DNA follows: TGCGCCAGCAGCTATTCTAGCGGAAGCTCCTACAATGAGCAGTTCTTC. Its protein product is CASSYSSGSSYNEQFF.

This chain uses TRBV5-1 with TRBJ2-3, with 12 bases fitting TRBD2. The CDR3 runs 16 residues. V shed 4 bases, J shed 5 bases, and the junction held 8 bases outside the gene matches. CDR1 and CDR2 from the germline V gene are SGHRS and YFSETQ. As DNA, the CDR3 is TGCGCCAGCAGCGGAATGGGACTAGCGGGCGGAGATACGCAGTATTTT. Translation: CASSGMGLAGGDTQYF.

This clone was seen only once. The V call is TRBV28, the J call TRBJ1-2; 7 nucleotides match TRBD1. The trim removed 6 bases at V and 4 bases at J, leaving 5 bases unmatched. Germline V CDR1 and CDR2: MDHEN, SYDVKM. The CDR3 length is 13 residues. The CDR3 loop is CASRTGRGYGYTF. For the CDR3, the DNA is TGTGCCAGCAGGACAGGGCGCGGCTATGGCTACACCTTC.

The chain recombines TRBV7-2 with TRBJ2-7, with a tentative D call TRBD2 (6 bases). Germline loops: CDR1 SGHTA, CDR2 FQGNSA. CDR3 length equals 14 residues. V lost 7 bases and J 2 bases, leaving 15 bases between the germline ends. The CDR3 reads CASTLGGAAYEQYF. DNA for the CDR3: TGTGCCAGCACCCTAGGAGGGGCGGCCTACGAGCAGTACTTC. The full variable domain, in which reference TRBV7-2 and TRBJ2-7 provide the parts outside the CDR3, is GAGVSQSPSNKVTEKGKDVELRCDPISGHTALYWYRQSLGQGLEFLIYFQGNSAPDKSGLPSDRFSAERTGGSVSTLTIQRTQQEDSAVYLCASTLGGAAYEQYFGPGTRLTVT.